The 32 T cell receptor beta chains listed next were all sequenced from one sample in a study of cytomegalovirus exposure and HLA in healthy donors. Here immunoSEQ multiplex PCR was the method, and the copy in TCRdb shows in-frame clones only, minus some. The data contain 45,000 to 70,000 clones, about 92% of them singletons. The sequenced sample consisted of PBMCs. These receptors came from a man aged 18 to 30 in good health and CMV-seronegative.

The chain has TRBV15 and TRBJ2-5; 9 nucleotides agree with TRBD1. The V segment lost 1 base and the J segment 2 bases; nucleotides outside the gene matches: 2. CDR3 size: 15 residues. Per germline, CDR1 LNHNV and CDR2 YYDKDF (reference sequence). CDR3 nucleotide sequence: TGTGCCACCAGCAGAGGCGGGACAGGGCAAGAGACCCAGTACTTC. Translating gives CATSRGGTGQETQYF. Full variable domain (remainder filled in from reference TRBV15 and TRBJ2-5): DAMVIQNPRYQVTQFGKPVTLSCSQTLNHNVMYWYQQKSSQAPKLLFHYYDKDFNNEADTPDNFQSRRPNTSFCFLDIRSPGLGDTAMYLCATSRGGTGQETQYFGPGTRLLVL.

The chain carries TRBV7-6 and TRBJ2-2; unclear D gene. This CDR3 has 14 residues. The germline V and J ends were trimmed by 1 base and 4 bases, with 7 bases remaining between them. Per the germline V gene, CDR1 is SGHVS and CDR2 is FNYEAQ. Here the CDR3 reads CASSLVRSTGELFF. CDR3 coding DNA: TGTGCCAGCAGCTTAGTTCGGTCCACCGGGGAGCTGTTTTTT.

Here the CDR3 DNA reads TGTGCCAGCAGCTTAGACGGGTTCGGGGGGACCTACGAGCAGTACTTC. Its protein is CASSLDGFGGTYEQYF. V usage is TRBV7-2 and J usage is TRBJ2-7; TRBD2 matches 7 bases. Germline values: CDR1 SGHTA, CDR2 FQGNSA. V shed 1 base, J shed 2 bases, and the junction held 8 bases outside the gene matches. This CDR3 has 16 amino acids.

The chain joins TRBV28 to TRBJ1-2; D perhaps matches TRBD1 (6 bases). With 1 base removed from V and 8 bases from J, the gap between germline ends came to 8 bases. Germline V gene sequence: CDR1 MDHEN, CDR2 SYDVKM. The CDR3 is 12 amino acids. The CDR3 region is CASSLLQGGYTF. In DNA, the CDR3 is TGTGCCAGCAGTTTATTACAGGGCGGCTACACCTTC.

V gene TRBV27 combines with J gene TRBJ2-7; possibly TRBD2 for D (5 bases). The germline V and J ends were trimmed by 5 bases and 5 bases, with 19 bases remaining between them. CDR3 length: 15 residues. Germline CDR1 MNHEY, CDR2 SMNVEV (reference sequence). DNA of the CDR3: TGTGCCAGCAGTACTTCTAACCCAGGAGGCCACGAGCAGTACTTC. Translated, it gives CASSTSNPGGHEQYF.

This chain connects TRBV5-4 to TRBJ2-7; D gene unclear. The V end lost 1 base, the J end lost 5 bases, and 7 bases lay between the germline ends. CDR1 and CDR2 from the germline V gene are SGHNT and YYREEE (reference sequence). The CDR3 extends over 12 amino acids. Here the CDR3 DNA reads TGTGCCAGCAGCTTGTTTCAGAACGAGCAGTACTTC. Its translation is CASSLFQNEQYF.

This chain connects TRBV30 to TRBJ2-5; TRBD2 aligns across 14 bases. The CDR3 consists of 18 residues. Losses at the gene ends were 3 bases for V and 2 bases for J; bases not matched to a gene: 11. From germline, CDR1 is GTSNPN and CDR2 SVGIG (reference sequence). The CDR3 bases are TGTGCCTGGAGCACATCGGGACTAGCGGGAGCCTATCAAGAGACCCAGTACTTC. This encodes CAWSTSGLAGAYQETQYF.

V is TRBV7-9 and J is TRBJ2-2; 9 bases are shared with TRBD2. Trimming removed 3 bases from V and 2 bases from J; junction bases left unmatched: 7. The CDR3 has 17 amino acids. The germline CDR1 and CDR2 sequences are SEHNR and FQNEAQ (reference sequence). Here the CDR3 DNA reads TGTGCCAGCAGCTTCCAAGCGGGAGGCCCCAACACCGGGGAGCTGTTTTTT. Translation: CASSFQAGGPNTGELFF.

CDR3 protein: CASSLEYLGATVINYGYTF. The CDR3 region has the DNA TGTGCCAGCAGCTTGGAGTATCTGGGGGCGACGGTTATTAACTATGGCTACACCTTC. The chain uses TRBV5-5 and TRBJ1-2; D is perhaps TRBD1 (6 bases). The germline V and J ends were trimmed by 0 bases and 1 base, with 22 bases remaining between them. CDR3 length equals 19 residues. The germline CDR1 and CDR2 sequences are SGHKS and YYEKEE (reference sequence).

V is TRBV11-2 and J is TRBJ2-7, with a possible D match to TRBD2 (6 bases). This CDR3 has 15 residues. V was trimmed by 2 bases and J by 6 bases, leaving 17 bases between them. Looked up from germline, CDR1 is SGHAT and CDR2 is FQNNGV. The CDR3 reads CASSLPFSGAGEQYF. The CDR3 DNA is TGTGCCAGCAGCTTACCCTTTTCCGGAGCGGGCGAGCAGTACTTC. The full variable domain, its missing parts supplied by reference TRBV11-2 and TRBJ2-7, is EAGVAQSPRYKIIEKRQSVAFWCNPISGHATLYWYQQILGQGPKLLIQFQNNGVVDDSQLPKDRFSAERLKGVDSTLKIQPAKLEDSAVYLCASSLPFSGAGEQYFGPGTRLTVT.

J is TRBJ2-3 and V is TRBV5-6; D uncertain. The V and J ends lost 4 bases and 4 bases respectively, with 7 bases between them. CDR1 is SGHDT and CDR2 is YYEEEE in the germline V gene. CDR3 length equals 12 residues. The CDR3 spells CASSLSADTQYF. In DNA, the CDR3 is TGTGCCAGCAGCCTAAGTGCAGATACGCAGTATTTT.

The chain links TRBV6-6 to TRBJ2-7; weak D call: TRBD2 (5 bases). Trimming pared 2 bases from V and 3 bases from J, leaving 8 bases between. The CDR3 is 13 residues long. Germline V lookup: CDR1 MNHNY, CDR2 SVGAGI (reference sequence). Here the CDR3 DNA reads TGTGCCAGCAGTTACGCTAGCCTCTACGAGCAGTACTTC. It is translated as CASSYASLYEQYF.

The sample holds one count of this clone. V and J are TRBV6-6 and TRBJ2-7; 10 bases are shared with TRBD2. The V segment lost 7 bases and the J segment 2 bases; nucleotides outside the gene matches: 11. Germline assignment: CDR1 MNHNY and CDR2 SVGAGI (reference sequence). The CDR3 runs to 16 residues. CDR3 bases: TGTGCCAGCATTCAACCCCGGACTAGCGGAACCTACGAGCAGTACTTC. Its translation is CASIQPRTSGTYEQYF.

V usage is TRBV5-8 and J usage is TRBJ1-4; D is possibly TRBD1 (5 bases). In germline, CDR1 is SGHTS, CDR2 YDEGEE. The CDR3 consists of 14 residues. The V end lost 2 bases, the J end lost 1 base, and 6 bases lay between the germline ends. The CDR3 coding sequence is TGTGCCAGCAGCTTTAGGGGAACTAATGAAAAACTGTTTTTT. This translates into CASSFRGTNEKLFF.

J is TRBJ1-1 and V is TRBV30; 8 bases are a match to TRBD1. The J segment lost 0 bases and the V segment lost 4 bases, leaving 4 bases of the junction unmatched. Germline V gene sequence: CDR1 GTSNPN, CDR2 SVGIG (reference sequence). The CDR3 consists of 14 residues. The CDR3 protein is CAWTRTGLNTEAFF. As DNA, the CDR3 is TGTGCCTGGACCCGGACAGGGTTGAACACTGAAGCTTTCTTT.

V and J are TRBV9 and TRBJ2-7; 10 nucleotides align to TRBD1. The J segment lost 5 bases and the V segment lost 4 bases, leaving 6 bases of the junction unmatched. Germline V gives CDR1 SGDLS, CDR2 YYNGEE. The CDR3 runs 14 residues. CDR3: CASSFRDRGNEQYF. Here the CDR3 DNA reads TGTGCCAGCAGCTTCCGGGACAGGGGCAACGAGCAGTACTTC.

The gene calls are TRBV11-3 and TRBJ2-7, with 7 bases identical to TRBD1. The CDR3 spans 14 residues. V was clipped by 7 bases and J by 6 bases; unmatched bases: 12. Germline lookup yields CDR1 SGHNT and CDR2 YENEEA. In DNA form, the CDR3 reads TGTGCCAGCACGCCCGGCGACCGGGACAGCGAGCAGTACTTC. This codes for CASTPGDRDSEQYF. The variable domain in full, with the rest retrieved from reference TRBV11-3 and TRBJ2-7, is EAGVVQSPRYKIIEKKQPVAFWCNPISGHNTLYWYLQNLGQGPELLIRYENEEAVDDSQLPKDRFSAERLKGVDSTLKIQPAELGDSAVYLCASTPGDRDSEQYFGPGTRLTVT.

V gene TRBV6-5 combines with J gene TRBJ2-6, with D perhaps matching TRBD1 (6 bases). The CDR3 has 14 residues. Looked up from germline, CDR1 is MNHEY and CDR2 is SVGAGI. The V end was cut by 5 bases, the J end by 1 base, with 6 bases between. This CDR3 reads CASSQGSGANVLTF. DNA for the CDR3: TGTGCCAGCAGTCAGGGGTCTGGGGCCAACGTCCTGACTTTC.

Only one count was recorded for this clone. The V and J genes are TRBV7-2 and TRBJ1-1, with D uncertain. Trimming shortened V by 1 base and J by 10 bases, and 13 bases separated the two germline ends. Germline-derived CDR1 and CDR2 are SGHTA and FQGNSA. This CDR3 comprises 13 residues. CDR3 amino acids: CASSLVGSPRAFF. Written as DNA, the CDR3 is TGTGCCAGCAGCTTAGTGGGCAGCCCGAGAGCTTTCTTT.

V and J are TRBV6-4 and TRBJ2-5; 7 positions agree with TRBD1. The length of the CDR3 is 17 residues. Germline CDR1 reads MRHNA; CDR2 reads SNTAGT. Trimming removed 5 bases from V and 2 bases from J; junction bases left unmatched: 14. The chain's CDR3 is CASSSSTRDSRQETQYF. In DNA, the CDR3 is TGTGCCAGCAGTTCTTCTACCCGGGACAGCAGGCAAGAGACCCAGTACTTC.

The table lists this clone with a count of one. V usage is TRBV6-5 and J usage is TRBJ1-1, with D hard to call. There are 16 residues in the CDR3. Deletions cut 0 bases from V and 3 bases from J, with 14 bases between. Germline loops: CDR1 MNHEY, CDR2 SVGAGI. The CDR3 region is CASSYSSGNPYTEAFF. CDR3 sequence (DNA): TGTGCCAGCAGTTACTCTTCCGGGAACCCCTACACTGAAGCTTTCTTT.

The chain employs TRBV11-3 and TRBJ2-7; 9 nucleotides match TRBD2. This CDR3 has 18 residues. J was trimmed by 5 bases and V by 0 bases; bases with no gene match: 14. Germline values: CDR1 SGHNT, CDR2 YENEEA. The CDR3 nucleotides read TGTGCCAGCAGCTTAGATAGACATAGCGGGAGTATATACGACGAGCAGTACTTC. This encodes CASSLDRHSGSIYDEQYF.

The rearrangement uses TRBV13 and TRBJ2-5; 8 nucleotides align to TRBD1. The germline gives CDR1 PRHDT, CDR2 FYEKMQ (reference sequence). The CDR3 totals 14 residues. Trimming cost V 5 bases and J 5 bases; bases outside gene matches: 7. Written as DNA, the CDR3 is TGTGCCAGCAGCGAGACAGGGGAGGAGGAGACCCAGTACTTC. Amino acids: CASSETGEEETQYF.

The chain carries TRBV7-2 and TRBJ2-7; perhaps TRBD2 as D (5 bases). The CDR3 covers 13 residues. The V gene's germline CDR1 is SGHTA and CDR2 FQGNSA. V shed 5 bases and J shed 3 bases, with 11 bases lying between them. CDR3 nucleotide sequence: TGTGCCAGCAGCGGGCGGACTGGCTACGAGCAGTACTTC. Residues: CASSGRTGYEQYF.

The rearrangement uses TRBV9 and TRBJ2-1; D possibly corresponds to TRBD2 (6 bases). The CDR3 totals 16 residues. Germline V gene lookup returns CDR1 SGDLS and CDR2 YYNGEE. The ends were cut back, 0 bases at V and 0 bases at J, with 10 bases in the middle. CDR3 sequence: CASSVGSGLSYNEQFF. CDR3 sequence (DNA): TGTGCCAGCAGCGTAGGTAGCGGTCTCTCCTACAATGAGCAGTTCTTC.

V usage is TRBV11-1 and J usage is TRBJ2-1; 9 nucleotides align to TRBD2. V was clipped by 5 bases and J by 5 bases; unmatched bases: 13. Germline CDR1 reads SGHAT; CDR2 reads FQDESV (reference sequence). The CDR3 runs to 17 residues. This CDR3 is CASSLARLAEAHNEQFF. The DNA of the CDR3 is TGTGCCAGCAGCCTGGCACGACTAGCGGAGGCTCACAATGAGCAGTTCTTC.

The chain couples TRBV4-1 to TRBJ2-1, with a possible D match to TRBD2 (6 bases). Looked up from germline, CDR1 is MGHRA and CDR2 is YSYEKL. CDR3 length equals 15 residues. Deletions cut 4 bases from V and 7 bases from J, with 17 bases between. Written as DNA, the CDR3 is TGCGCCAGCAGCCGGGCGGGGCTAGTGATGAATGAGCAGTTCTTC. It yields the protein CASSRAGLVMNEQFF.

This chain joins TRBV18 and TRBJ2-7; a possible D gene is TRBD1 (6 bases). Germline CDR1 is KGHSH and CDR2 is LQKENI. With 4 bases removed from V and 0 bases from J, the gap between germline ends came to 10 bases. The CDR3 length is 14 residues. CDR3 region: CASSQQGISYEQYF. The CDR3 DNA is TGTGCCAGCTCACAGCAGGGGATCTCCTACGAGCAGTACTTC. Filled out from reference TRBV18 and TRBJ2-7, the complete variable domain reads NAGVMQNPRHLVRRRGQEARLRCSPMKGHSHVYWYRQLPEEGLKFMVYLQKENIIDESGMPKERFSAEFPKEGPSILRIQQVVRGDSAAYFCASSQQGISYEQYFGPGTRLTVT.

The rearrangement uses TRBV27 and TRBJ1-5; D is perhaps TRBD1 (6 bases). The V end lost 0 bases, the J end lost 7 bases, and 19 bases lay between the germline ends. CDR3 length: 17 residues. Germline V lookup: CDR1 MNHEY, CDR2 SMNVEV (reference sequence). CDR3 coding DNA: TGTGCCAGCAGTTTATCTCGTCCTGGGCAAGGGGGACAGCCCCAGCATTTT. Protein sequence: CASSLSRPGQGGQPQHF.

This sequence joins TRBV7-3 and TRBJ2-7; D is ambiguous. Germline CDR1 is SGHTA and CDR2 is FQGTGA. Trimming took 3 bases from V and 4 from J, leaving 7 bases between them. This CDR3 contains 12 residues. CDR3 nucleotides: TGTGCCAGCAGCTTGGTCAGGTACGAGCAGTACTTC. The encoded protein is CASSLVRYEQYF. Drawing the rest from reference TRBV7-3 and TRBJ2-7, the complete variable domain is GAGVSQTPSNKVTEKGKYVELRCDPISGHTALYWYRQSLGQGPEFLIYFQGTGAADDSGLPNDRFFAVRPEGSVSTLKIQRTERGDSAVYLCASSLVRYEQYFGPGTRLTVT.

This clone was observed once. The chain's CDR3 is CASSERGQFKETQYF. Written as DNA, the CDR3 is TGTGCCAGCAGTGAAAGGGGGCAGTTTAAAGAGACCCAGTACTTC. The chain combines TRBV25-1 with TRBJ2-5, with TRBD1 matching 7 bases. Unmatched junction bases numbered 6, after V lost 2 bases and J lost 3 bases. In germline, CDR1 is MGHDK, CDR2 SYGVNS. The length of the CDR3 is 15 residues.

This chain connects TRBV18 to TRBJ1-1; 9 bases are a match to TRBD1. CDR3 length: 16 residues. The germline V gene has CDR1 KGHSH and CDR2 LQKENI. V lost 4 bases and J lost 4; bases outside the gene matches: 10. The CDR3 region has the DNA TGTGCCAGCTCACTAAACGGACAGGGGAAGGGCACTGAAGCTTTCTTT. This encodes CASSLNGQGKGTEAFF.